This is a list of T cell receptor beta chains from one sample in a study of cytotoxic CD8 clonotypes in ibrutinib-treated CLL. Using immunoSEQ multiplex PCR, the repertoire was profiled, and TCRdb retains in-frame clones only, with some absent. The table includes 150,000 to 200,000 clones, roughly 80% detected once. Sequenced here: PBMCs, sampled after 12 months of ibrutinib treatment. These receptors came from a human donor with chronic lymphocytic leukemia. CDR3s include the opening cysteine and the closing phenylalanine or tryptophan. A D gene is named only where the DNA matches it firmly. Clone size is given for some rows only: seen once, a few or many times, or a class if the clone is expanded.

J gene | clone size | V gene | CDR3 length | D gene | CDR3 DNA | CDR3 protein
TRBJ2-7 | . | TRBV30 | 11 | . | TGTGCTCGGGGTACGAGCTACGAGCAGTACTTC | CARGTSYEQYF
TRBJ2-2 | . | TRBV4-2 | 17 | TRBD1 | TGTGCCAGCAGCCAAGATATCGGACAGGGGTCGGTCGGGGAGCTGTTTTTT | CASSQDIGQGSVGELFF
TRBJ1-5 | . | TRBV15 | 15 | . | TGTGCCACCAGCAGAACAGGGTTTGGCAATCAGCCCCAGCATTTT | CATSRTGFGNQPQHF
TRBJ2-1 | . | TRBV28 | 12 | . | TGTGCCAGCAGTCTGCTGGAAGACTCCGTGTTCTTC | CASSLLEDSVFF
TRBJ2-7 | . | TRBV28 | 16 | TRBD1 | TGTGCCAGCAGTTGGCCGGACAGGGGCTCCTCCTACGAGCAGTACTTC | CASSWPDRGSSYEQYF
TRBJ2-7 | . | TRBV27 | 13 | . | TGTGCCAGCCAGGGACGTCAACCCTACGAGCAGTACTTC | CASQGRQPYEQYF
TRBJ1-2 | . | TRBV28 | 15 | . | TGTGCCAGCAGTAGTTCGGACGGAACTAACTATGGCTACACCTTC | CASSSSDGTNYGYTF
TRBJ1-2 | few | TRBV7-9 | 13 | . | TGTGCCAGCAGCTTAGGTACAGGGCATGGCTACACCTTC | CASSLGTGHGYTF
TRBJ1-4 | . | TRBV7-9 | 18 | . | TGTGCCAGCAGCTTGGGAAGTAGGGTCGGAGCAACTAATGAAAAACTGTTTTTT | CASSLGSRVGATNEKLFF
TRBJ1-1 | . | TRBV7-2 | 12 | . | TGTGCCAGCAGCGAGGGTTGGACTGAAGCTTTCTTT | CASSEGWTEAFF
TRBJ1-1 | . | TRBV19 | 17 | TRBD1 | TGTGCCAGTAGTACGTCTTCAGGGGGCAAACTGAACACTGAAGCTTTCTTT | CASSTSSGGKLNTEAFF
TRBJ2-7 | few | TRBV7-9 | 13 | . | TGTGCCAGCAGCCTCAACCAGGTGCCCGAGCAGTACTTC | CASSLNQVPEQYF
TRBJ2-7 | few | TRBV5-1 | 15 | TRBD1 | TGCGCCAGCAGCCCTACAGGGGGCGGGAGCTACGAGCAGTACTTC | CASSPTGGGSYEQYF
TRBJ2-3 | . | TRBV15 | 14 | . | TGTGCCACCAGCAGAGAGGCCCGTGTAGATACGCAGTATTTT | CATSREARVDTQYF
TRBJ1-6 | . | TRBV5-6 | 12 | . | TGTGCCAGCAGCCCTTTGGATTCACCCCTCCACTTT | CASSPLDSPLHF
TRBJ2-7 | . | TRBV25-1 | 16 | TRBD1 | TGTGCCAGCAGTGGAGCCGGGACAGGGAAGGGATACGAGCAGTACTTC | CASSGAGTGKGYEQYF
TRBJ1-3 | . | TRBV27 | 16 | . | TGTGCCAGCAGTTTAGCTCTGGGGGGCGCCGGGAACACCATATATTTT | CASSLALGGAGNTIYF
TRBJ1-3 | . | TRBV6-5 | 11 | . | TGTGCCAGCAGTTACCGAAACACCATATATTTT | CASSYRNTIYF
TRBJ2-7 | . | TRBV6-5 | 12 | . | TGTGCCAGCCACCCGAATGGCCGCGAGCAGTACTTC | CASHPNGREQYF
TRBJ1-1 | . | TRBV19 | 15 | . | TGTGCCAGTGGAGAGGGACTGGCTATGAACACTGAAGCTTTCTTT | CASGEGLAMNTEAFF
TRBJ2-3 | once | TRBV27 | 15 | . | TGTGCCAGCAGTTTGGGGCCGACTAGTTGGGATACGCAGTATTTT | CASSLGPTSWDTQYF
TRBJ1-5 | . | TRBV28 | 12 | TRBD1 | TGTGCCAGTCAGACAGGGGTAATGCCCCAGCATTTT | CASQTGVMPQHF
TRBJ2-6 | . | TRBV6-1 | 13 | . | TGTGCCAGCATGGGAGCTGGGGCCAACGTCCTGACTTTC | CASMGAGANVLTF
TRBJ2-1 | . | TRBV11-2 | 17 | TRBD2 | TGTGCCAGCAGCTTACTTGGCAGCGGGGGGGCGAGTCATGAGCAGTTCTTC | CASSLLGSGGASHEQFF
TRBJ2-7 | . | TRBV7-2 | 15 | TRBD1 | TGTGCCAGCAGCGAAACAGGGGCTAGCTCCTACGAGCAGTACTTC | CASSETGASSYEQYF
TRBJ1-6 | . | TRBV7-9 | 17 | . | TGTGCCAGCAGCCGCATGGGGGGCAGGGGAGCTCATTCACCCCTCCACTTT | CASSRMGGRGAHSPLHF
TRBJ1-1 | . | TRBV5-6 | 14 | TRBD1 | TGTGCCAGCAGCATGCAGGGGGCCCACACTGAAGCTTTCTTT | CASSMQGAHTEAFF
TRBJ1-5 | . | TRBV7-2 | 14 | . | TGTGCCAGCAGCTGGACGGATAGCAATCAGCCCCAGCATTTT | CASSWTDSNQPQHF
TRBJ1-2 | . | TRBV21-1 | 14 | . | TGTGCCAGAGGCGCCTACAGGGCCAACTATGGCTACACCTTC | CARGAYRANYGYTF
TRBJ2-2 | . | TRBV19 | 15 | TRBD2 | TGTGCCAGCCGCGGGGCCCTCGGGGGGGACGGGGAGCTGTTTTTT | CASRGALGGDGELFF
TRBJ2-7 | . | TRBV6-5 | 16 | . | TGTGCCAGCAGTTACTCGAAGGCAGGGGTTTCCTACGAGCAGTACTTC | CASSYSKAGVSYEQYF
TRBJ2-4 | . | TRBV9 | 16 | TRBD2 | TGTGCCAGCAGCGTAGGACGAGCGGGGGCCAAAAACATTCAGTACTTC | CASSVGRAGAKNIQYF
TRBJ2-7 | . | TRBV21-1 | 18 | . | TGTGCCAGCAGCAAAGCCGGGACTAGCGGGAGCCCCCCCTACGAGCAGTACTTC | CASSKAGTSGSPPYEQYF
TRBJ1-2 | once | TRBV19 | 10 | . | TGTGCCACTCGGTTTAGTGGCTACACCTTC | CATRFSGYTF
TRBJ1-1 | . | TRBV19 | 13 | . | TGTGCCAGTAGTCAACAGGTGAACACTGAAGCTTTCTTT | CASSQQVNTEAFF
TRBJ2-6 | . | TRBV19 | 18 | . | TGTGCCAGTAGTATAGGGCTTGAGGTAGTACCTGGGGCCAACGTCCTGACTTTC | CASSIGLEVVPGANVLTF
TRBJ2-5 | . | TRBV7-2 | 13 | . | TGTGCCAGCAGCTTAGTTCACCGGGAGACCCAGTACTTC | CASSLVHRETQYF
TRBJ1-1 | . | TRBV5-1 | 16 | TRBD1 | TGCGCCAGCAGCTTAGGGGACAGGGGGAGCACTGAACGAGCTTTCTTT | CASSLGDRGSTERAFF
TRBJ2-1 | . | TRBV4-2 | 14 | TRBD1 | TGTGCCAGCAGCCTAAGCCCGGGACAGGGTCTTCGGTTCTTC | CASSLSPGQGLRFF
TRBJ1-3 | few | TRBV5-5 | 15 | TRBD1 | TGTGCCAGCAGCTCGGACAGGCGCTCTGGAAACACCATATATTTT | CASSSDRRSGNTIYF
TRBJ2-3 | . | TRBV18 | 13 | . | TGTGCCAGCTCATCCGTTTTGGCGGATACGCAGTATTTT | CASSSVLADTQYF
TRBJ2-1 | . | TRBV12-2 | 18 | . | TGTGCAAGTCGTAAACTAGCGGGGGGGCCCGTTCGATACAATGAGCAGTTCTTC | CASRKLAGGPVRYNEQFF
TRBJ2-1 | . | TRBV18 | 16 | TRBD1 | TGTGCCAGCTCACCACCGGGGGGACAGGGACACAATGAGCAGTTCTTC | CASSPPGGQGHNEQFF
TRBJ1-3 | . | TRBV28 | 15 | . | TGTGCCAGCAGTTCTACCAGGAGCTCTGGAAACACCATATATTTT | CASSSTRSSGNTIYF
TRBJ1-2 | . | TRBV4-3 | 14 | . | TGCGCCAGCAGCCAAGTCAAGGGCCAAGGTGGCTACACCTTC | CASSQVKGQGGYTF
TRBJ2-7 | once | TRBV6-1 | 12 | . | TGTGCCAGCAGGACAAGCTCCTACGAGCAGTACTTC | CASRTSSYEQYF
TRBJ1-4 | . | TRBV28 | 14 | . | TGTGCCAGCAGTTTAACCAGGGCGGGCGAAAAACTGTTTTTT | CASSLTRAGEKLFF
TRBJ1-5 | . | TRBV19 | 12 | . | TGTGCAACGAGAGATGGCAATCAGCCCCAGCATTTT | CATRDGNQPQHF
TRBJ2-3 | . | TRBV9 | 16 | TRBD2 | TGTGCCAGCAGCGTAGCGGTAGCGGGGGGGACAGATACGCAGTATTTT | CASSVAVAGGTDTQYF
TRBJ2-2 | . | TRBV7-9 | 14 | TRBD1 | TGTGCCAGCAGCTTTGACAGGGCTGGCGGGGAGCTGTTTTTT | CASSFDRAGGELFF
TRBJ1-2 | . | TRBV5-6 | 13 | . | TGTGCCAGCAGCCCCGGGAGGAGCTATGGCTACACCTTC | CASSPGRSYGYTF